The clone carrying this T cell receptor (beta chain) qualifies as medium-sized. What it recognizes is unknown. Per germline, CDR1 SEHNR and CDR2 FQNEAQ (reference sequence). Germline trimming cut 7 bases from V and 6 bases from J; bases unmatched to any gene: 8. This CDR3 contains 14 residues. Data came from immunoSEQ multiplex PCR; TCRdb stores just in-frame clones and leaves some out. The sample carries about 91,000 clones, more than 85% recorded once. This sample stems from a study of T cell responses to AZD1222 COVID-19 vaccine. Study-wide results and limits: Unmutated variant regions reportedly attract nearly half of all spike-specific TCRs. The peak T cell response came first, and repertoires were sampled only after it.

This clonotype was obtained from an adult who received the AZD1222 COVID-19 vaccine. This sample comprised peripheral blood, obtained 28 days after the second AZD1222 dose. This chain connects TRBV7-9 to TRBJ2-2; 7 bases fit TRBD1. In nucleotides, the CDR3 is TGTGCCAGCATGAGAGGGGGCTTCTCCGGGGAGCTGTTTTTT. Translating gives CASMRGGFSGELFF.